What follows are 17 T cell receptor beta chains derived from one specimen sequenced in a study of cytomegalovirus exposure and HLA in healthy donors. The PCR was carried out with 60 Vbeta primers and 13 Jbeta primers. The table came from immunoSEQ multiplex PCR; TCRdb's copy has only in-frame clones and leaves some out. The sample shows 150,000 to 200,000 clones, around 78% of them seen only once. Sequencing was done on a sample of PBMCs. The receptors stem from a woman in her thirties or forties in good health and CMV-seronegative.

This clone turned up a few times. The rearrangement links TRBV28 to TRBJ2-7; TRBD1 might be the D (6 bases). In germline, CDR1 is MDHEN, CDR2 SYDVKM. The length of the CDR3 is 14 residues. Trimming took 7 bases from V and 2 from J, leaving 15 bases between them. DNA for the CDR3: TGTGCCAGCAATCGCCGGGACATAACCTACGAGCAGTACTTC. Its protein product is CASNRRDITYEQYF. The whole variable domain, remainder taken from reference TRBV28 and TRBJ2-7, is DVKVTQSSRYLVKRTGEKVFLECVQDMDHENMFWYRQDPGLGLRLIYFSYDVKMKEKGDIPEGYSVSREKKERFSLILESASTNQTSMYLCASNRRDITYEQYFGPGTRLTVT.

This rearrangement joins TRBV27 to TRBJ2-7; a possible D gene is TRBD1 (6 bases). The germline CDR1 and CDR2 sequences are MNHEY and SMNVEV (reference sequence). V was pared by 4 bases and J by 7 bases, with 17 bases between. This CDR3 spans 14 amino acids. CDR3 in amino acids: CASSSTGSVGEQYF. CDR3 nucleotides: TGTGCCAGCAGTTCGACAGGATCGGTGGGGGAGCAGTACTTC.

The V gene is TRBV7-9, the J gene TRBJ2-7; 7 positions match TRBD1. V gave up 4 bases and J gave up 3 bases; unmatched junction bases: 18. CDR1 SEHNR and CDR2 FQNEAQ come from the germline V gene (reference sequence). The CDR3 is 18 residues long. As DNA, the CDR3 is TGTGCCAGCAGCTCTAGGGCTGACCGGGACAGTGGACACTACGAGCAGTACTTC. It specifies CASSSRADRDSGHYEQYF.

The chain joins TRBV28 to TRBJ2-7, with D perhaps matching TRBD2 (5 bases). V lost 5 bases and J 6 bases, leaving 23 bases between the germline ends. The CDR3 sequence is 16 residues long. Germline V lookup: CDR1 MDHEN, CDR2 SYDVKM. CDR3 DNA sequence: TGTGCCAGCAGTCCTCCCCCCGGGGTGGGGAGAGCCGAGCAGTACTTC. It encodes CASSPPPGVGRAEQYF.

The sample holds one count of this clone. The V gene is TRBV7-9, the J gene TRBJ1-1; 7 bases line up with TRBD1. The ends lost 6 bases at V and 3 bases at J; junction bases unmatched: 4. The CDR3 consists of 13 residues. CDR1 SEHNR and CDR2 FQNEAQ come from the germline V gene (reference sequence). The CDR3 DNA reads as TGTGCCAGCAGTCGTCAGGGGGACACTGAAGCTTTCTTT. It is translated as CASSRQGDTEAFF.

The gene calls are TRBV2 and TRBJ1-2; D is unresolved. CDR3 length: 13 amino acids. The germline V and J ends were trimmed by 6 bases and 2 bases, with 10 bases remaining between them. Germline CDR1 SNHLY, CDR2 FYNNEI. CDR3 coding DNA: TGTGCCAGCAGCCCCGACGGGAACTATGGCTACACCTTC. As protein: CASSPDGNYGYTF.

The rearrangement uses TRBV5-1 and TRBJ2-2; D might be TRBD1 (6 bases). Looked up from germline, CDR1 is SGHRS and CDR2 is YFSETQ. V was cut by 4 bases and J by 2 bases, with 15 bases left in between. The CDR3 is 16 amino acids. In nucleotides, the CDR3 is TGCGCCAGCAGCCAACAGGGTGGGTTAAACACCGGGGAGCTGTTTTTT. This encodes CASSQQGGLNTGELFF. Full variable domain (missing parts from reference TRBV5-1 and TRBJ2-2): KAGVTQTPRYLIKTRGQQVTLSCSPISGHRSVSWYQQTPGQGLQFLFEYFSETQRNKGNFPGRFSGRQFSNSRSEMNVSTLELGDSALYLCASSQQGGLNTGELFFGEGSRLTVL.

This clone has just a few counts. The chain carries TRBV19 and TRBJ1-5; tentative D call: TRBD1 (5 bases). The CDR3 runs to 14 residues. Germline-derived CDR1 and CDR2 are LNHDA and SQIVND (reference sequence). V was cut by 5 bases and J by 4 bases, with 12 bases left in between. CDR3 region: CASSQEGKNQPQHF. CDR3 bases: TGTGCCAGTAGTCAGGAGGGGAAGAATCAGCCCCAGCATTTT.

J is TRBJ2-7 and V is TRBV5-1; 7 nucleotides agree with TRBD1. The CDR3 length is 15 residues. The V gene end was trimmed by 3 bases and the J gene end by 2 bases; junction bases not matched to a gene: 8. The germline V gene has CDR1 SGHRS and CDR2 YFSETQ. The chain's CDR3 is CASSSSSDRAYEQYF. The CDR3 bases are TGCGCCAGCAGCTCTTCAAGTGACAGGGCCTACGAGCAGTACTTC.

This chain connects TRBV5-1 to TRBJ2-6, with a possible D match to TRBD1 (6 bases). This CDR3 spans 16 amino acids. The V gene lost 0 bases and the J gene lost 1 base, with 8 bases spanning the gap. The germline gives CDR1 SGHRS, CDR2 YFSETQ. CDR3: CASSLAGTSGANVLTF. CDR3 DNA sequence: TGCGCCAGCAGCTTGGCGGGGACATCTGGGGCCAACGTCCTGACTTTC.

V gene TRBV6-1 combines with J gene TRBJ2-7; 9 nucleotides align to TRBD2. CDR3 size: 15 residues. The J segment lost 3 bases and the V segment lost 7 bases, leaving 10 bases of the junction unmatched. CDR1 is MNHNS and CDR2 is SASEGT in the germline V gene. CDR3 sequence reads: CASKELAGNYYEQYF. The CDR3 DNA sequence: TGTGCCAGCAAAGAGCTAGCGGGAAATTACTACGAGCAGTACTTC.

This chain uses TRBV2 with TRBJ2-7, with D maybe TRBD2 (5 bases). In germline, CDR1 is SNHLY, CDR2 FYNNEI. V lost 0 bases and J 5 bases, leaving 11 bases between the germline ends. This CDR3 has 14 amino acids. The CDR3 coding sequence is TGTGCCAGCAGTGAAGCGCTTTGGCGGGACGAGCAGTACTTC. It translates to CASSEALWRDEQYF.

The rearrangement joins TRBV11-3 to TRBJ2-1; D uncertain. This CDR3 comprises 15 residues. Trimming took 3 bases from V and 0 from J, leaving 9 bases between them. Germline assignment: CDR1 SGHNT and CDR2 YENEEA. CDR3 amino acids: CASSFTGSSYNEQFF. The CDR3 nucleotides read TGTGCCAGCAGCTTCACGGGTAGCTCCTACAATGAGCAGTTCTTC.

About this clone itself: An end of the junction does not agree with germline; a read error may underlie this. J is TRBJ2-1 and V is TRBV7-7; possibly TRBD2 for D (5 bases). CDR1 and CDR2 from the germline V gene are SSHAT and FNYEAQ (reference sequence). CDR3 length equals 13 residues. The CDR3 bases are TGTGCTAGCAGCTTAGAGGTCGGGGTTGAGCAGTTCTTC. This codes for CASSLEVGVEQFF.

V and J are TRBV6-6 and TRBJ2-5; D is unresolved. Germline V gives CDR1 MNHNY, CDR2 SVGAGI (reference sequence). The CDR3 consists of 13 residues. V was shortened by 3 bases and J by 4 bases, with 9 bases between the two germline ends. The CDR3 coding sequence is TGTGCCAGCAGTTATTGGGCTGGAGAGACCCAGTACTTC. Protein: CASSYWAGETQYF.

CDR3 loop: CASSSLSGGNTGELFF. The CDR3 nucleotides read TGTGCCAGTAGTAGCCTAAGCGGGGGGAACACCGGGGAGCTGTTTTTT. V is TRBV19 and J is TRBJ2-2, with 8 bases fitting TRBD2. This CDR3 is 16 amino acids long. J gave up 1 base and V 4 bases, and 5 bases lay outside the gene matches. Germline assignment: CDR1 LNHDA and CDR2 SQIVND (reference sequence).

This chain links TRBV5-6 with TRBJ2-2; a weak D match, TRBD2 (6 bases). CDR1 and CDR2 (germline): SGHDT, YYEEEE. The CDR3 sequence is 16 residues long. Trimming removed 4 bases from V and 2 bases from J, with 15 bases in between. The CDR3: CASSQPDYTNTGELFF. Written as DNA, the CDR3 is TGTGCCAGCAGCCAGCCGGACTACACAAACACCGGGGAGCTGTTTTTT.